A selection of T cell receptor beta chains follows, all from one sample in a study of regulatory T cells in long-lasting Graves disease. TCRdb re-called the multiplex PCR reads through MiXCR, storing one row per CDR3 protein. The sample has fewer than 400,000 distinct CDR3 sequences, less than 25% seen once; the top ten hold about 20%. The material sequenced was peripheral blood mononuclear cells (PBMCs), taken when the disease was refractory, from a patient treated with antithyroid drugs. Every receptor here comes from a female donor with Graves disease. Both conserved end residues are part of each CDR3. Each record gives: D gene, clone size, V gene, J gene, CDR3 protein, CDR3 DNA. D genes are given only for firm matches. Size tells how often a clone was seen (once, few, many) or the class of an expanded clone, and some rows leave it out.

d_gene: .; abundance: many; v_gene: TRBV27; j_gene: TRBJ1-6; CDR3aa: CASAVQGGNSPLHF; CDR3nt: TGTGCCAGCGCCGTACAGGGTGGCAATTCACCCCTCCACTTT
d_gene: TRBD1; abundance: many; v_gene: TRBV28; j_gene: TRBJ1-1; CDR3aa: CASSPSGRGSPARAFF; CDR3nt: TGTGCCAGCAGTCCCTCGGGCAGGGGGTCTCCAGCGAGGGCTTTCTTT
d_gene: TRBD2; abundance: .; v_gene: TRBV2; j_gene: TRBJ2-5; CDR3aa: CASSDVILAGTQETQYF; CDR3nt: TGTGCCAGCAGTGATGTTATACTAGCGGGAACACAAGAGACCCAGTACTTC
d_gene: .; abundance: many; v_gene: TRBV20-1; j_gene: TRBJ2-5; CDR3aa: CSASRPGETQYF; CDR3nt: TGCAGTGCTAGCAGGCCGGGAGAGACCCAGTACTTC
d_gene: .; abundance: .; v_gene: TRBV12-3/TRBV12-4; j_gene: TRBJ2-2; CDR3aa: CAGGLAANTGELFF; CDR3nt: TGTGCCGGGGGGCTAGCGGCGAACACCGGGGAGCTGTTTTTT
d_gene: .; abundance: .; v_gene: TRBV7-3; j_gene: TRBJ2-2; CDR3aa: CASSSYPGPANTGELFF; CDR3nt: TGTGCCAGCAGCTCCTACCCGGGACCAGCGAACACCGGGGAGCTGTTTTTT
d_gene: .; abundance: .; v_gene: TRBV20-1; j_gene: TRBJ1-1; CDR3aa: CSARDPRELDLF; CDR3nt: TGCAGTGCTAGAGATCCTCGGGAGTTAGACCTTTTT
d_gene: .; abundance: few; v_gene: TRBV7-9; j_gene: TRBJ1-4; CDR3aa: CASSLARDNEKLFF; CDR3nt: TGTGCCAGCAGCTTAGCGCGGGATAATGAAAAACTGTTTTTT
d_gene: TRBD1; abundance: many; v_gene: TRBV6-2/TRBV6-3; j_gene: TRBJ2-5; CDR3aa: CASKQGTGGLVMETQYF; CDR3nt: TGTGCCAGTAAGCAGGGGACAGGGGGTCTCGTCATGGAGACCCAGTACTTC
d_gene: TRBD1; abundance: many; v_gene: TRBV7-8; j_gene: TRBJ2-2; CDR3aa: CASSPDRGLGDHDTGELFF; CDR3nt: TGTGCCAGCAGCCCAGACAGGGGGTTGGGGGACCACGACACCGGGGAGCTGTTTTTT
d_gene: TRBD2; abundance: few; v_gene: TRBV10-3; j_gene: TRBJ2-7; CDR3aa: CAISESGGESSYEQYF; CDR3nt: TGTGCCATCAGTGAGTCTGGGGGGGAAAGCTCCTACGAGCAGTACTTC
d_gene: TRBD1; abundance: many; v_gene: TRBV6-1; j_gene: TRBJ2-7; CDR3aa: CASRGDRDYEQYF; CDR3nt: TGTGCCAGCAGGGGAGACAGGGACTACGAGCAGTACTTC
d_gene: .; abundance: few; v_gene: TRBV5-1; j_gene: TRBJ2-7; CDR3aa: CASSLAGNSIYEQYF; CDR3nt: TGCGCCAGCAGCTTGGCAGGGAATTCAATCTACGAGCAGTACTTC
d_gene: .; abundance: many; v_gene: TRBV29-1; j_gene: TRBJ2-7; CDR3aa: CSVEEKDTPRYEQYF; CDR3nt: TGCAGCGTTGAAGAAAAGGACACCCCGAGGTACGAGCAGTACTTC
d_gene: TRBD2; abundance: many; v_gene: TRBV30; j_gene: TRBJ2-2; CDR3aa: CAWSGLANGELFF; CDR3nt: TGTGCCTGGAGTGGACTAGCGAACGGGGAGCTGTTTTTT
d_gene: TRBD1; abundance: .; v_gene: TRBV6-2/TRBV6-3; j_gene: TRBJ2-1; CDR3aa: CASSYFSGQGFNEQFF; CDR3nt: TGTGCCAGCAGTTACTTTTCCGGACAGGGTTTCAATGAGCAGTTCTTC
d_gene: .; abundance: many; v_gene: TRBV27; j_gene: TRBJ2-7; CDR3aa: CASSFQTRSDEQYF; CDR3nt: TGTGCCAGCAGTTTCCAAACGAGAAGCGACGAGCAGTACTTC
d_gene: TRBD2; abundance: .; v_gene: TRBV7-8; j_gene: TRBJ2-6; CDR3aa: CASSPILGGDGSGANVLTF; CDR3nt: TGTGCCAGCAGCCCGATTCTGGGAGGGGATGGCTCTGGGGCCAACGTCCTGACTTTC
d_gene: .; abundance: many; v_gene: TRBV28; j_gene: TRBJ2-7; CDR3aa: CATTPGRTYEQYF; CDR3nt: TGTGCCACCACCCCGGGCAGGACCTACGAGCAGTACTTC
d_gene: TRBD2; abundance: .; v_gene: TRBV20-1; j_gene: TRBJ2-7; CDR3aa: CSASNIAGSSYEQYF; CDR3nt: TGCAGTGCTAGTAACATAGCGGGTAGCTCCTACGAGCAGTACTTC
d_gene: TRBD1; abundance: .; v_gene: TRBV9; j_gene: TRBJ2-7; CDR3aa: CASSVADRVLEEQYF; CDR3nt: TGTGCCAGCAGCGTAGCGGACAGGGTATTGGAAGAGCAGTACTTC
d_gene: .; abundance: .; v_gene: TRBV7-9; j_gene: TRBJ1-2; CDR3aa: CASSLTTVGNYGYTF; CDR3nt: TGTGCCAGCAGCTTGACGACAGTGGGAAACTATGGCTACACCTTC
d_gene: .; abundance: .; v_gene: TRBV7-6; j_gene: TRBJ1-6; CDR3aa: CASSLGTAGINSPLHF; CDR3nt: TGTGCCAGCAGCTTGGGGACGGCGGGGATTAATTCACCCCTCCACTTT
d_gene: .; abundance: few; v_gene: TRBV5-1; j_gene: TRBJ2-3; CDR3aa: CASSRGGDTQYF; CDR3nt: TGCGCCAGCAGCCGCGGAGGAGATACGCAGTATTTT
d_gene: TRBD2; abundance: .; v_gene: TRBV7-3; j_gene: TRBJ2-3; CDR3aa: CASSHSGSTDTQYF; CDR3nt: TGTGCCAGCAGCCATAGCGGGAGCACAGATACGCAGTATTTT
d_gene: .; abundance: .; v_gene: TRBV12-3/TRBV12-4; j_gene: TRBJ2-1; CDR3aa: CASSLNHEQFF; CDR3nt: TGTGCCAGCAGCCTAAACCATGAGCAGTTCTTC
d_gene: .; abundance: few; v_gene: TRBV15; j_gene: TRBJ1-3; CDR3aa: CATSRDPFSGDTIYF; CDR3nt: TGTGCCACCAGCAGGGACCCCTTCAGTGGGGACACCATATATTTT
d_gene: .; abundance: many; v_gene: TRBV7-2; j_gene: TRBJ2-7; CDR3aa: CASSFADTYEQYF; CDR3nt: TGTGCCAGCAGCTTCGCCGATACCTACGAGCAGTACTTC
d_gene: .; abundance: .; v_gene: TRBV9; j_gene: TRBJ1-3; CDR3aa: CASSEGFSGNTIYF; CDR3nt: TGTGCCAGCAGCGAGGGGTTTTCTGGAAACACCATATATTTT
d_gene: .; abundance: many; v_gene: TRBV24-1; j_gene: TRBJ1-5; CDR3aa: CATSDLLGGFNQPQHF; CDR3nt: TGTGCCACCAGTGATTTGCTTGGGGGATTCAATCAGCCCCAGCATTTT
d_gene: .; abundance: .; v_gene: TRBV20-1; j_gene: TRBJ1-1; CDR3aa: CSARGQVMNTEAFF; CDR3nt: TGCAGTGCTAGAGGTCAGGTTATGAACACTGAAGCTTTCTTT
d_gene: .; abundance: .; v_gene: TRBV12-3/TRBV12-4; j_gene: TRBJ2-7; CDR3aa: CASSRGRRSYEQYF; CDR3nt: TGTGCCAGCAGCAGGGGACGGCGCTCCTACGAGCAGTACTTC
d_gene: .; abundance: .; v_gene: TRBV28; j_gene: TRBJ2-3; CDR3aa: CASSWGSWLDTQYF; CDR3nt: TGTGCCAGCAGTTGGGGCTCGTGGCTTGATACGCAGTATTTT
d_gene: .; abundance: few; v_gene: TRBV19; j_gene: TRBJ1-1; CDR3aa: CASSIWLEGPDTEAFF; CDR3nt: TGTGCCAGTAGTATTTGGTTGGAGGGGCCGGACACTGAAGCTTTCTTT
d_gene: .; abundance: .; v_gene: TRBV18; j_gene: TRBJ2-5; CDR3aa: CASSPRGSRSETQYF; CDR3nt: TGTGCCAGCTCACCACGAGGGTCCCGATCGGAGACCCAGTACTTC
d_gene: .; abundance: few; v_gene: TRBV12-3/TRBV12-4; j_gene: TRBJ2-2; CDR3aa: CASSPRTFTGELFF; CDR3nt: TGTGCCAGCAGTCCGCGGACTTTTACCGGGGAGCTGTTTTTT
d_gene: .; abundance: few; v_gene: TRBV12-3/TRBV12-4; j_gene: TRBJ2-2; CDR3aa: CASSRGGGELFF; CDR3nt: TGTGCCTCCTCAAGGGGCGGCGGGGAGCTGTTTTTT
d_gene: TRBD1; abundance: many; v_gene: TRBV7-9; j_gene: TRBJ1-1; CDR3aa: CASSPGTAVANAFF; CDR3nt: TGTGCCAGCAGCCCCGGGACAGCCGTTGCAAACGCTTTCTTT
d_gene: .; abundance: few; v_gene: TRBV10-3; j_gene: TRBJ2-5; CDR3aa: CAISVGLAGPQETQYF; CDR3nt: TGTGCCATCAGTGTAGGTCTAGCAGGACCACAAGAGACCCAGTACTTC
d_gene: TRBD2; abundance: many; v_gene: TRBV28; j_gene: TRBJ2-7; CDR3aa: CASSLGGAGPYEQYF; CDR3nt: TGTGCCAGCAGCTTAGGTGGAGCGGGACCCTACGAGCAGTACTTC
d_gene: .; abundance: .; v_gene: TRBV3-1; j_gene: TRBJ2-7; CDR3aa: CASSQAGGPGGQYF; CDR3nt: TGTGCCAGCAGCCAAGCGGGCGGCCCTGGGGGGCAGTACTTC
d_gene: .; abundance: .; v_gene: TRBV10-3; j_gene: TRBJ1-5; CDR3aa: CATNEVQDNQPQHF; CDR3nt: TGTGCCACCAATGAAGTACAGGACAATCAGCCCCAGCATTTT